The 3 T cell receptor beta chains listed next were all sequenced from one sample in a study of blood T cell repertoires in COVID-19. Libraries were prepared by immunoSEQ multiplex PCR; TCRdb keeps only in-frame clonotypes and omits some of them. The sample yields about 83,000 clones, roughly 80% seen once. Source material: peripheral blood. The receptors were gathered from an elderly woman with acute or convalescent COVID-19.

The chain uses TRBV7-3 and TRBJ2-5, with TRBD1 matching 12 bases. The CDR3 has 16 amino acids. With 3 bases clipped from V and 4 bases from J, the junction kept 6 bases outside the gene matches. Germline lookup yields CDR1 SGHTA and CDR2 FQGTGA. The CDR3 DNA is TGTGCCAGCAGCTTTACCGGGACAGGGGGCACAGAGACCCAGTACTTC. This sequence encodes CASSFTGTGGTETQYF.

The chain is built from TRBV30 and TRBJ1-2, with D hard to call. Deletions cut 0 bases from V and 8 bases from J, with 10 bases between. Germline V gene sequence: CDR1 GTSNPN, CDR2 SVGIG (reference sequence). The CDR3 sequence is 12 residues long. The CDR3 here is CAWSVSTLGYTF. The DNA for the CDR3 is TGTGCCTGGAGTGTGTCCACTTTGGGCTACACCTTC.

V usage is TRBV14 and J usage is TRBJ2-3; possibly TRBD2 for D (6 bases). Trimming removed 5 bases at V and 1 base at J, with 10 bases between. Germline values: CDR1 SGHDN, CDR2 FVKESK. This CDR3 has 14 residues. CDR3 protein: CASSWGGGTDTQYF. The CDR3 DNA follows: TGTGCCAGCAGCTGGGGCGGGGGCACAGATACGCAGTATTTT. Full variable domain (remainder filled in from reference TRBV14 and TRBJ2-3): EAGVTQFPSHSVIEKGQTVTLRCDPISGHDNLYWYRRVMGKEIKFLLHFVKESKQDESGMPNNRFLAERTGGTYSTLKVQPAELEDSGVYFCASSWGGGTDTQYFGPGTRLTVL.